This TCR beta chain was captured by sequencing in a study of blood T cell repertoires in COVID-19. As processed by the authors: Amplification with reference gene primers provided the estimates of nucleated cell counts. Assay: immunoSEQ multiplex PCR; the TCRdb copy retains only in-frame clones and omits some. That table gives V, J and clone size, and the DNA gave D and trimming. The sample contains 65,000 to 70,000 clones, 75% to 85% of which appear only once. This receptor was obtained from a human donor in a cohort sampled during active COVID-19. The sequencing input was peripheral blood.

CDR3 protein: CASSLARSGRPYEQYF. The CDR3 region has the DNA TGCGCCAGCAGCTTGGCCAGGAGCGGGAGGCCCTACGAGCAGTACTTC. V is TRBV5-1 and J is TRBJ2-7; the match to TRBD2 covers 9 bases. V gave up 0 bases and J gave up 2 bases; unmatched junction bases: 6. Per germline, CDR1 SGHRS and CDR2 YFSETQ. CDR3 length: 16 residues.